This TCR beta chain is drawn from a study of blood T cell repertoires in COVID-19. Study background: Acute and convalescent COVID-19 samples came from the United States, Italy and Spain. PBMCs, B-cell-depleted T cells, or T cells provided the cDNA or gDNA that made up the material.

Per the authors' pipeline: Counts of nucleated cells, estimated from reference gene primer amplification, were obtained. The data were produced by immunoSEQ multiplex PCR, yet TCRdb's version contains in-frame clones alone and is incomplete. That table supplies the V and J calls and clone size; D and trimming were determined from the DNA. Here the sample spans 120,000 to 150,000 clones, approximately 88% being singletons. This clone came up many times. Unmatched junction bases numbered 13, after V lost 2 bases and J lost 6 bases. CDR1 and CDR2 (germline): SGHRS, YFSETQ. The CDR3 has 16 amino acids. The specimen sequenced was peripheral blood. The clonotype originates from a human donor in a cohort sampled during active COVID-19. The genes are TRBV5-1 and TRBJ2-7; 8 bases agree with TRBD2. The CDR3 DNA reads TGCGCCAGCAGCTTAGGGGAAGTAGCGGGACGAGGCGAGCAGTACGTC. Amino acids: CASSLGEVAGRGEQYV.